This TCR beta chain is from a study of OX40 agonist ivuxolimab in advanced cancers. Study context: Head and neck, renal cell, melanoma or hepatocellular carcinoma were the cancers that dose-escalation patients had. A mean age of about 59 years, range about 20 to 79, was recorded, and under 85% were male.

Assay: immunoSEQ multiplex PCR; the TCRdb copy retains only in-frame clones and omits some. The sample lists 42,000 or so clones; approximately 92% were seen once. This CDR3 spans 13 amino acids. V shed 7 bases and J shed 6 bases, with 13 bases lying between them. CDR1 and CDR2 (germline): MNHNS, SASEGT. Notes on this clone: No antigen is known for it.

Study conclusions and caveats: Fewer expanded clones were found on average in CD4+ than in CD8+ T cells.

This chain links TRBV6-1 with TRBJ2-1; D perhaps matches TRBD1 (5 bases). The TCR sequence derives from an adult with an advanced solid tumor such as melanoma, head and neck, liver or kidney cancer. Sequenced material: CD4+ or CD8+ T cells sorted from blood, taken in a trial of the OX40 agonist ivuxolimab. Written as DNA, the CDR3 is TGTGCCAGCAATCCAGGGATAAGCAATGAGCAGTTCTTC. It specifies CASNPGISNEQFF.